Presented here are 26 T cell receptor beta chains from one specimen sequenced in a study of regulatory T cells in long-lasting Graves disease. CDR3-region Arm-PCR and iRepertoire HTBI primers produced the TCR beta libraries. TCRdb re-analysed the multiplex PCR reads in MiXCR, keeping a single row per CDR3 protein. Altogether a few hundred thousand distinct CDR3 sequences are present, roughly 21% being singletons, with the ten largest covering around 7%. Time point given: persistent/refractory GD, antithyroid drugs over 5 years with positive TRAb. The TCR library was prepared using RNA isolated from PBMCs. Source: peripheral blood mononuclear cells (PBMCs), taken when the disease was refractory, from a patient treated with antithyroid drugs. The receptor source for this set is a female donor with Graves disease.

This clonotype came up a few times. This chain links TRBV11-2 with TRBJ2-5; D not certain. The CDR3 consists of 15 residues. Germline loops: CDR1 SGHAT, CDR2 FQNNGV. The V end lost 0 bases, the J end lost 2 bases, and 10 bases lay between the germline ends. DNA for the CDR3: TGTGCCAGCAGCTTAGATTTGACGCTACAAGAGACCCAGTACTTC. This encodes CASSLDLTLQETQYF.

Of note for this clonotype: A single base is all that separates this from a far larger clone, so a read error is likely. The chain combines TRBV6-9 with TRBJ2-7; TRBD1 might be the D (7 bases). This CDR3 has 13 residues. Germline-derived CDR1 and CDR2 are MNHGY and SVAAGI. CDR3 residues: CASSFGGGYEQHF. CDR3 sequence (DNA): TGTGCCAGCAGTTTCGGAGGGGGCTACGAGCAGCACTTC.

The CDR3 loop is CASSYQGQAGNEQFF. The CDR3 DNA is TGTGCCAGCAGCTATCAGGGACAGGCCGGGAATGAGCAGTTCTTC. The V call is TRBV7-2, the J call TRBJ2-1; 8 bases are a match to TRBD1. This CDR3 contains 15 residues. Trimming removed 4 bases from V and 7 bases from J; junction bases left unmatched: 9. Looked up from germline, CDR1 is SGHTA and CDR2 is FQGNSA.

A few counts support this clonotype. The V gene is TRBV7-2, the J gene TRBJ2-1, with 11 bases fitting TRBD1. This CDR3 is built from 16 residues. The trim removed 5 bases at V and 7 bases at J, leaving 10 bases unmatched. CDR1 and CDR2 from the germline V gene are SGHTA and FQGNSA. The CDR3 DNA sequence: TGTGCCAGCAGCCCAAGAGGGACAGGGGGGATAAATGAGCAGTTCTTC. Amino acid sequence: CASSPRGTGGINEQFF.

This clonotype was seen a few times. A much larger clone differs by one base, so this may be a read error. CDR3: CASSQGGASNYGYTF. CDR3 DNA: TGTGCCAGCAGTCAGGGCGGCGCCTCTAACTATGGCTACACCTTC. The gene calls are TRBV28 and TRBJ1-2; tentative D call: TRBD1 (5 bases). The germline gives CDR1 MDHEN, CDR2 SYDVKM. The CDR3 runs to 15 residues. The V end was cut by 5 bases, the J end by 0 bases, with 13 bases between.

This clonotype was observed many times. This chain connects TRBV15 to TRBJ2-7, with 7 nucleotides matching TRBD1. The CDR3 spans 14 residues. Germline V gives CDR1 LNHNV, CDR2 YYDKDF (reference sequence). J was trimmed by 1 base and V by 2 bases; bases with no gene match: 2. The CDR3 DNA reads TGTGCCACCAGCAGAACAGGGGTTTCCTACGAGCAGTACTTC. Protein: CATSRTGVSYEQYF. Variable domain in full (rest from reference TRBV15 and TRBJ2-7): DAMVIQNPRYQVTQFGKPVTLSCSQTLNHNVMYWYQQKSSQAPKLLFHYYDKDFNNEADTPDNFQSRRPNTSFCFLDIRSPGLGDTAMYLCATSRTGVSYEQYFGPGTRLTVT.

The sample holds many counts of this clonotype. This sequence joins TRBV7-2 and TRBJ1-1; 9 positions agree with TRBD1. CDR1 SGHTA and CDR2 FQGNSA come from the germline V gene. This CDR3 region has 14 residues. J was trimmed by 5 bases and V by 5 bases; bases with no gene match: 6. This CDR3 is CASSPGTGRTEAFF. In DNA form, the CDR3 reads TGTGCCAGCAGCCCAGGGACAGGGAGGACTGAAGCTTTCTTT.

This clonotype was seen just once. This may arise from a read error, as a much more abundant clone is one base away. The chain is built from TRBV7-2 and TRBJ1-4; TRBD1 is a possible D gene (5 bases). The CDR3 totals 14 residues. Germline V CDR1 and CDR2: SGHTA, FQGNSA. Trimming left V 3 bases short and J 12 bases short, with 17 bases between. The CDR3 spells CASSLGRRNAELFF. CDR3 in DNA: TGTGCCAGCAGCTTGGGACGGAGGAATGCAGAACTGTTTTTT.

The chain couples TRBV4-3 to TRBJ1-1; D unclear. Trimming took off 1 base at V and 2 bases at J, with 11 bases between the two ends. CDR1 is LGHNA, CDR2 YSLEER, per germline. The CDR3 totals 15 residues. The CDR3 loop is CASSQVYRPNTEAFF. DNA of the CDR3: TGCGCCAGCAGCCAAGTTTACAGACCAAACACTGAAGCTTTCTTT.

This clonotype was detected ten times or more. The chain has TRBV2 and TRBJ2-1; D is possibly TRBD1 or TRBD2 (5 bases each). The V end was cut by 7 bases, the J end by 5 bases, with 15 bases between. Germline loops: CDR1 SNHLY, CDR2 FYNNEI. There are 14 residues in the CDR3. The CDR3 is CASTHVGENNEQFF. CDR3 in DNA: TGTGCCAGCACCCACGTGGGGGAAAACAATGAGCAGTTCTTC.

The genes are TRBV7-6 and TRBJ2-5, with a tentative D call TRBD2 (5 bases). V was pared by 1 base and J by 5 bases, with 8 bases between. Germline V gene lookup returns CDR1 SGHVS and CDR2 FNYEAQ. The CDR3 extends over 13 amino acids. In DNA, the CDR3 is TGTGCCAGCAGCTTAGTTGTAGCGGAGACCCAGTACTTC. It translates to CASSLVVAETQYF.

This clonotype was seen more than once but under ten times. This sequence joins TRBV5-6 and TRBJ2-5; 8 positions agree with TRBD1. CDR1 SGHDT and CDR2 YYEEEE come from the germline V gene. V shed 5 bases, J shed 5 bases, and the junction held 8 bases outside the gene matches. This CDR3 has 14 residues. In nucleotides, the CDR3 is TGTGCCAGCAGAGCGGACAGGGTGGTGGAGACCCAGTACTTC. This gives the protein CASRADRVVETQYF.

This clonotype appeared a few times. V and J are TRBV7-9 and TRBJ2-1; 9 nucleotides match TRBD1. The germline V gene has CDR1 SEHNR and CDR2 FQNEAQ (reference sequence). CDR3 length: 18 amino acids. The junction had 12 bases not matched to a gene; V was cut back by 5 bases and J by 1 base. CDR3 nucleotide sequence: TGTGCCAGCAGCCCCCGTCGTTTGGGACAGGGTTCCTACAATGAGCAGTTCTTC. Encoded protein: CASSPRRLGQGSYNEQFF.

CDR3 nucleotides: TGTGCCAGCAGCCGCAGGGGGACAGAGAAGACCCAGTACTTC. Translated, it gives CASSRRGTEKTQYF. The chain links TRBV11-3 to TRBJ2-5; 7 positions match TRBD1. Unmatched junction bases numbered 9, after V lost 5 bases and J lost 6 bases. The CDR3 covers 14 residues. CDR1 and CDR2 from the germline V gene are SGHNT and YENEEA.

This clonotype was found a few times. This chain connects TRBV28 to TRBJ1-3; a weak D match, TRBD1 (6 bases). The ends were cut back, 4 bases at V and 7 bases at J, with 14 bases in the middle. Germline values: CDR1 MDHEN, CDR2 SYDVKM. This CDR3 spans 14 amino acids. The CDR3: CASSSTGQGNTIYF. CDR3 nucleotide sequence: TGTGCCAGCAGTTCTACAGGGCAAGGTAACACCATATATTTT.

This clonotype was observed at least ten times. The chain has TRBV6-2 or TRBV6-3 and TRBJ2-7; no definite D call. V dropped 5 bases and J dropped 2 bases, with 7 bases sitting between them. The CDR3 has 12 amino acids. Germline CDR1 MNHEY, CDR2 SVGEGT. The CDR3 loop reads CASSPLTYEQYF. CDR3 nucleotide sequence: TGTGCCAGCAGTCCCCTGACCTACGAGCAGTACTTC.

This clonotype was picked up a small number of times. This sequence joins TRBV7-9 and TRBJ2-2; TRBD2 matches 13 bases. V gave up 8 bases and J gave up 3 bases; unmatched junction bases: 12. The germline V gene encodes CDR1 SEHNR and CDR2 FQNEAQ (reference sequence). CDR3 length: 18 residues. The CDR3 spells CASYQRTSGRTDTGELFF. CDR3 DNA sequence: TGTGCCAGCTATCAACGGACTAGCGGGAGAACGGACACCGGGGAGCTGTTTTTT.

The J gene is TRBJ1-1, the V gene TRBV11-2; 9 nucleotides align to TRBD1. Germline CDR1 SGHAT, CDR2 FQNNGV. Unmatched junction bases numbered 11, after V lost 3 bases and J lost 3 bases. The CDR3 has 17 amino acids. The CDR3: CASSLPPGQGHDTEAFF. CDR3 nucleotides: TGTGCCAGCAGCTTGCCACCGGGACAGGGTCATGACACTGAAGCTTTCTTT.

The chain couples TRBV6-5 to TRBJ1-2; D is unresolved. With 0 bases removed from V and 4 bases from J, the gap between germline ends came to 15 bases. Per the germline V gene, CDR1 is MNHEY and CDR2 is SVGAGI. The CDR3 contains 16 residues. CDR3: CASSYSTSGFGYGYTF. CDR3 DNA sequence: TGTGCCAGCAGTTACTCGACTAGCGGGTTTGGCTATGGCTACACCTTC.

The chain carries TRBV24-1 and TRBJ2-7; maybe TRBD1 (6 bases). Germline V gene lookup returns CDR1 KGHDR and CDR2 SFDVKD. The CDR3 is 13 amino acids. Trimming pared 1 base from V and 7 bases from J, leaving 10 bases between. The CDR3 is CATSDFNREEQYF. The DNA for the CDR3 is TGTGCCACCAGTGATTTTAACAGGGAAGAGCAGTACTTC.

The table lists this clonotype with many counts. The J gene is TRBJ1-5, the V gene TRBV7-2; 7 positions agree with TRBD1. Trimming took 5 bases from V and 11 from J; bases not matched to a gene: 9. Germline CDR1 SGHTA, CDR2 FQGNSA. This CDR3 is built from 13 residues. CDR3 amino acids: CASSRQGDGAQHF. The CDR3 DNA sequence: TGTGCCAGCAGCCGACAGGGAGACGGAGCCCAGCATTTT.

This clonotype was observed many times. This chain connects TRBV2 to TRBJ1-6, with D possibly TRBD1 on 5 matching bases. The CDR3 runs to 14 residues. V was pared by 7 bases and J by 3 bases, with 10 bases between. Germline CDR1 reads SNHLY; CDR2 reads FYNNEI. The CDR3 nucleotides read TGTGCCAGCATGCGGGGCCGCTATAATTCACCCCTCCACTTT. It specifies CASMRGRYNSPLHF.

This clonotype showed up many times. This chain connects TRBV30 to TRBJ2-4; D remains unclear. V was cut by 0 bases and J by 9 bases, with 9 bases left in between. Per the germline V gene, CDR1 is GTSNPN and CDR2 is SVGIG (reference sequence). This CDR3 has 12 residues. The CDR3 region is CAWSVPGRIQYF. The CDR3 nucleotides read TGTGCCTGGAGTGTACCTGGGCGCATTCAGTACTTC.

The chain is built from TRBV27 and TRBJ2-7, with a tentative D call TRBD2 (6 bases). The CDR3 is made up of 14 amino acids. Germline assignment: CDR1 MNHEY and CDR2 SMNVEV (reference sequence). The V end lost 3 bases, the J end lost 2 bases, and 11 bases lay between the germline ends. CDR3 sequence (DNA): TGTGCCAGCAGTTTCCGGGGGTTTGCCTACGAGCAGTACTTC. This encodes CASSFRGFAYEQYF.

This chain connects TRBV5-1 to TRBJ1-6, with D possibly being TRBD1 (5 bases). CDR1 SGHRS and CDR2 YFSETQ come from the germline V gene. V gave up 0 bases and J gave up 8 bases, with 12 bases separating them. The CDR3 sequence is 15 residues long. The CDR3 DNA is TGCGCCAGCAGCTTGGCGGCAGGGACGGATTCACCCCTCCACTTT. It translates to CASSLAAGTDSPLHF.

Ten or more counts support this clonotype. This chain uses TRBV2 with TRBJ1-1, with a tentative D call TRBD1 (6 bases). Germline lookup yields CDR1 SNHLY and CDR2 FYNNEI. The CDR3 spans 14 residues. V lost 5 bases and J 0 bases, leaving 10 bases between the germline ends. The CDR3 spells CASSPTGLNTEAFF. Here the CDR3 DNA reads TGTGCCAGCAGTCCTACAGGGCTGAACACTGAAGCTTTCTTT. The whole variable domain, filled in from reference TRBV2 and TRBJ1-1, reads EPEVTQTPSHQVTQMGQEVILRCVPISNHLYFYWYRQILGQKVEFLVSFYNNEISEKSEIFDDQFSVERPDGSNFTLKIRSTKLEDSAMYFCASSPTGLNTEAFFGQGTRLTVV.